The rows below give T cell receptor beta chains drawn from one sample of a study of OX40 agonist ivuxolimab in advanced cancers. Using immunoSEQ multiplex PCR, the repertoire was profiled, and TCRdb retains in-frame clones only, with some absent. The data show around 68,000 clones, about 85% seen once. The sequencing used CD4+ or CD8+ T cells sorted from blood, collected in a trial of the OX40 agonist ivuxolimab. The receptors were gathered from an adult with an advanced solid tumor such as melanoma, head and neck, liver or kidney cancer. Both conserved end residues are part of each CDR3. A D gene is named only where the DNA matches it firmly. Rows may omit the clone size; those that give it use once, few, many or a size class.

length	J	V	D	size	CDR3	DNA
16	TRBJ2-3	TRBV9	TRBD2	.	CASSDGTSGGADTQYF	TGTGCCAGCAGCGACGGGACTAGCGGGGGCGCAGATACGCAGTATTTT
15	TRBJ2-7	TRBV4-2	.	.	CASRAKEGSSYEQYF	TGTGCCAGCAGAGCCAAGGAAGGCAGCTCCTACGAGCAGTACTTC
14	TRBJ2-7	TRBV19	.	.	CASSMQARLYEQYF	TGTGCCAGTAGTATGCAGGCACGCCTCTACGAGCAGTACTTC
13	TRBJ2-1	TRBV29-1	.	.	CSVEEAQGNEQFF	TGCAGCGTTGAAGAGGCCCAAGGCAATGAGCAGTTCTTC
14	TRBJ1-1	TRBV28	.	once	CASSSGAPFPEAFF	TGTGCCAGCAGTTCCGGAGCCCCCTTCCCTGAAGCTTTCTTT
15	TRBJ2-7	TRBV28	TRBD2	once	CASSSPSGGSYEQYF	TGTGCCAGCAGTTCGCCGTCCGGGGGGTCCTACGAGCAGTACTTC
14	TRBJ2-7	TRBV19	.	.	CASAGGTLSYEQYF	TGTGCCAGTGCTGGCGGGACATTATCCTACGAGCAGTACTTC
18	TRBJ2-7	TRBV10-1	.	once	CASSEGPTRRGLIYEQYF	TGCGCCAGCAGTGAGGGACCAACTAGGAGGGGGCTAATATACGAGCAGTACTTC
14	TRBJ2-7	TRBV7-6	TRBD2	.	CASSRLAGGHEQYF	TGTGCCAGCAGCCGACTAGCGGGGGGCCACGAGCAGTACTTC
14	TRBJ1-2	TRBV7-2	.	.	CASSLVDIRLGYTF	TGTGCCAGCAGCTTAGTGGACATTCGTCTGGGCTACACCTTC
16	TRBJ2-1	TRBV14	.	.	CASSQFAGTGRNEQFF	TGTGCCAGCAGCCAGTTCGCCGGGACGGGACGAAATGAGCAGTTCTTC
13	TRBJ2-7	TRBV6-1	.	once	CASSDGTLYEQYF	TGTGCCAGCAGCGACGGGACACTCTACGAGCAGTACTTC
14	TRBJ2-5	TRBV2	.	once	CARTSGARGETQYF	TGTGCCAGAACGAGCGGCGCCCGGGGAGAGACCCAGTACTTC
14	TRBJ1-1	TRBV28	.	.	CASSLGQLNPEAFF	TGTGCCAGCAGTTTAGGACAGTTGAACCCTGAAGCTTTCTTT
14	TRBJ2-2	TRBV9	.	.	CASSVTGLTGELFF	TGTGCCAGCAGCGTAACCGGTCTCACCGGGGAGCTGTTTTTT
14	TRBJ2-1	TRBV5-1	TRBD1	.	CASSRTGGFDEQFF	TGCGCCAGCAGCAGGACAGGGGGCTTTGATGAGCAGTTCTTC
15	TRBJ1-2	TRBV4-1	.	.	CASSQVGGSGYGYTF	TGCGCCAGCAGCCAAGTCGGGGGGTCGGGCTATGGCTACACCTTC
16	TRBJ2-7	TRBV5-4	TRBD2	.	CASSPGGEGSVYEQYF	TGTGCCAGCAGCCCCGGGGGGGAGGGGAGTGTTTACGAGCAGTACTTC
15	TRBJ1-5	TRBV6-6	.	.	CASRLTGGENQPQHF	TGTGCCAGCAGGCTGACAGGCGGGGAGAATCAGCCCCAGCATTTT
11	TRBJ2-7	TRBV6-6	.	few	CASTRGGWQYF	TGTGCCAGCACTAGGGGGGGCTGGCAGTACTTC
16	TRBJ1-4	TRBV9	.	.	CASSVGFGQGLEKLFF	TGTGCCAGCAGCGTAGGCTTCGGGCAGGGGCTTGAAAAACTGTTTTTT
12	TRBJ2-7	TRBV28	.	few	CASSLLGYEQYF	TGTGCCAGCAGTTTATTGGGCTACGAGCAGTACTTC
14	TRBJ2-3	TRBV6-1	.	.	CAGTGRGVADTQYF	TGTGCCGGGACGGGTAGGGGGGTTGCAGATACGCAGTATTTT
15	TRBJ2-2	TRBV10-3	TRBD1	.	CAISPTGGSTGELFF	TGTGCCATCAGTCCTACAGGGGGTTCTACCGGGGAGCTGTTTTTT
17	TRBJ1-2	TRBV19	TRBD1	.	CASSEQGGFSLNYGYTF	TGTGCCAGTAGTGAACAGGGGGGGTTCTCCCTCAACTATGGCTACACCTTC
12	TRBJ1-2	TRBV28	.	.	CASSLGYGGYTF	TGTGCCAGCAGTTTAGGTTACGGGGGCTACACCTTC
14	TRBJ2-1	TRBV5-6	.	.	CASSLVVRENEQFF	TGTGCCAGCAGCTTGGTGGTTCGGGAAAATGAGCAGTTCTTC
13	TRBJ2-7	TRBV28	TRBD1	.	CASRQDRVREQYF	TGTGCCAGCAGACAAGACAGGGTCAGGGAGCAGTACTTC
15	TRBJ1-6	TRBV6-1	.	once	CASSGGRDMNSPLHF	TGTGCCAGCAGTGGGGGGAGGGACATGAATTCACCCCTCCACTTT
17	TRBJ1-5	TRBV2	.	medium-sized	CASSEAPGSLYNQPQHF	TGTGCCAGCAGTGAAGCGCCGGGGTCCCTTTACAATCAGCCCCAGCATTTT
11	TRBJ2-7	TRBV6-5	.	.	CASSYNYEQYF	TGTGCCAGCAGTTATAATTACGAGCAGTACTTC
16	TRBJ1-3	TRBV2	.	.	CASSERWATSGNTIYF	TGTGCCAGCAGTGAACGTTGGGCAACCTCTGGAAACACCATATATTTT
14	TRBJ2-7	TRBV5-6	.	.	CASSLISLPYEQYF	TGTGCCAGCAGCTTGATCAGTTTACCCTACGAGCAGTACTTC
14	TRBJ2-5	TRBV7-2	TRBD2	few	CASSRGGAAETQYF	TGTGCCAGCAGCCGCGGGGGTGCGGCTGAGACCCAGTACTTC
14	TRBJ1-3	TRBV29-1	.	.	CSVETVSSGNTIYF	TGCAGCGTTGAGACGGTTAGCTCTGGAAACACCATATATTTT
13	TRBJ1-1	TRBV9	.	.	CASSVGKNTEAFF	TGTGCCAGCAGCGTAGGAAAGAACACTGAAGCTTTCTTT
13	TRBJ2-5	TRBV2	.	.	CASSEDGFGTQYF	TGTGCCAGCAGTGAAGACGGGTTTGGGACCCAGTACTTC
17	TRBJ2-3	TRBV6-1	TRBD2	once	CASSGGPSGGASDTQYF	TGTGCCAGCAGTGGGGGCCCTAGCGGGGGGGCTTCAGATACGCAGTATTTT
15	TRBJ2-2	TRBV7-2	.	.	CASTPGRPNTGELFF	TGTGCCAGCACCCCGGGACGGCCAAACACCGGGGAGCTGTTTTTT
14	TRBJ1-1	TRBV7-2	.	.	CASSWQGLNTEAFF	TGTGCCAGCAGTTGGCAGGGGTTGAACACTGAAGCTTTCTTT
14	TRBJ2-7	TRBV6-5	TRBD2	.	CASSLTSGSYEQYF	TGTGCCAGCAGTTTGACTAGCGGGTCCTACGAGCAGTACTTC
14	TRBJ2-5	TRBV5-1	.	.	CASSHNLAQETQYF	TGCGCCAGCAGCCATAACCTGGCCCAAGAGACCCAGTACTTC
16	TRBJ1-4	TRBV9	.	.	CASSHSRRGGDEKLFF	TGTGCCAGCAGCCACTCCCGCAGGGGAGGAGATGAAAAACTGTTTTTT
14	TRBJ2-3	TRBV5-1	.	once	CASSLGRTPDTQYF	TGCGCCAGCAGCTTGGGCAGGACCCCAGATACGCAGTATTTT
15	TRBJ2-5	TRBV4-1	TRBD1	.	CASSHLDRDQETQYF	TGCGCCAGCAGCCATTTAGACAGGGACCAAGAGACCCAGTACTTC
15	TRBJ2-7	TRBV5-4	TRBD2	.	CALSGGTSGRYEQYF	TGTGCCCTCAGCGGGGGGACTAGCGGACGTTACGAGCAGTACTTC
18	TRBJ2-7	TRBV11-1	TRBD2	.	CASSLKPSGASGVREQYF	TGTGCCAGCAGCTTAAAGCCTTCAGGGGCTAGCGGGGTCCGCGAGCAGTACTTC
14	TRBJ2-5	TRBV18	.	.	CASSPGRRPETQYF	TGTGCCAGCTCACCTGGCCGGAGGCCAGAGACCCAGTACTTC
15	TRBJ2-7	TRBV5-1	TRBD1	few	CASGGTGGLTYEQYF	TGCGCCAGCGGGGGGACAGGGGGCTTAACCTACGAGCAGTACTTC
15	TRBJ2-1	TRBV2	.	.	CASRRSLSSYNEQFF	TGTGCCAGCAGAAGGAGCCTGAGCTCCTACAATGAGCAGTTCTTC
16	TRBJ2-1	TRBV6-1	TRBD2	.	CASSEVAGGPRNEQFF	TGTGCCAGCAGTGAAGTAGCGGGGGGGCCTAGAAATGAGCAGTTCTTC
13	TRBJ2-3	TRBV7-2	.	.	CASSLSSRDTQYF	TGTGCCAGCAGCTTATCTTCAAGAGATACGCAGTATTTT
15	TRBJ1-1	TRBV19	.	once	CASREMHRVNTEAFF	TGTGCCAGTAGAGAAATGCACAGGGTGAACACTGAAGCTTTCTTT
15	TRBJ1-4	TRBV28	.	.	CASSLRLMGNEKLFF	TGTGCCAGCAGTTTGAGGTTGATGGGTAATGAAAAACTGTTTTTT
17	TRBJ1-6	TRBV4-1	TRBD1	.	CASSQEGRGQGNSPLHF	TGCGCCAGCAGCCAAGAGGGGCGGGGACAGGGGAATTCACCCCTCCACTTT